The 8 T cell receptor beta chains below come from one sample, sequenced in a study of CD8 T cells in ankylosing spondylitis. MiXCR was run by TCRdb on the 5' RACE reads, yielding one entry per CDR3 protein. This sample carries about 130,000 distinct CDR3 sequences, over 9.5% of them seen once, and the ten largest clones take 4.1%. The source material was blood, either unsorted or a sorted T cell fraction (not recorded which). The origin of the receptors is a female donor with ankylosing spondylitis or in good health (not recorded which).

With respect to this clonotype: A read error is possible here, since a much larger clone lies one base away. The gene calls are TRBV12-5 and TRBJ2-7, with D tentatively TRBD2 (5 bases). CDR3 length: 11 residues. Germline loops: CDR1 LGHNT, CDR2 FRNRAP. This chain's CDR3 is CTSGPGEEQYF. DNA for the CDR3: TGTACTAGTGGTCCCGGGGAAGAGCAGTACTTC.

This clonotype has a count of ten or more. The rearrangement joins TRBV7-2 to TRBJ2-1, with D perhaps matching TRBD1 (7 bases). Germline CDR1 and CDR2: SGHTA and FQGNSA. Deletions cut 5 bases from V and 0 bases from J, with 14 bases between. This CDR3 region has 16 residues. The CDR3 nucleotides are TGTGCCAGCAGCAGGAGGGGACAGAGCTCCTACAATGAGCAGTTCTTC. It is translated as CASSRRGQSSYNEQFF. Full variable domain (remainder filled in from reference TRBV7-2 and TRBJ2-1): GAGVSQSPSNKVTEKGKDVELRCDPISGHTALYWYRQSLGQGLEFLIYFQGNSAPDKSGLPSDRFSAERTGGSVSTLTIQRTQQEDSAVYLCASSRRGQSSYNEQFFGPGTRLTVL.

About this clonotype itself: This clone may be a read error of a much larger clone one base away. V and J are TRBV6-1 and TRBJ2-5; no definite D call. The germline gives CDR1 MNHNS, CDR2 SASEGT. V lost 6 bases to trimming and J lost 5 bases, with 16 bases between them. This CDR3 has 14 amino acids. CDR3 coding DNA: TGTGCCAGCAGGAGGATTCCAAAGACTGAGACCCAGTACTTC. Amino acids: CASRRIPKTETQYF.

This clonotype was observed at least ten times. The genes are TRBV6-5 and TRBJ2-1, with TRBD2 matching over 11 bases. CDR1 is MNHEY, CDR2 SVGAGI, per germline. Trimming cost V 2 bases and J 6 bases; bases outside gene matches: 12. The CDR3 runs 18 residues. DNA for the CDR3: TGTGCCAGCAGTTACGTGGCTAGCGGGAGGCGTTCTTTCAATGAGCAGTTCTTC. It is translated as CASSYVASGRRSFNEQFF.

This clonotype was picked up many times. The junction departs from germline at one end; a sequencing error may be responsible. This chain uses TRBV20-1 with TRBJ2-7; D is perhaps TRBD2 (6 bases). The CDR3 has 17 amino acids. CDR1 is DFQATT, CDR2 SNEGSKA, per germline (reference sequence). This chain's CDR3 is CCARWGSGWYDSYEQYF. CDR3 in DNA: TGCTGTGCTAGATGGGGTAGCGGATGGTATGACTCCTACGAGCAGTACTTC.

The chain recombines TRBV7-2 with TRBJ2-3; 10 bases match TRBD1. The CDR3 is 15 amino acids. J lost 3 bases, V lost 5 bases, and 5 bases had no gene match. Germline lookup yields CDR1 SGHTA and CDR2 FQGNSA. CDR3 region: CASSLTGGGTDTQYF. CDR3 sequence (DNA): TGTGCCAGCAGCCTGACAGGGGGCGGGACAGATACGCAGTATTTT. Variable domain in full (rest from reference TRBV7-2 and TRBJ2-3): GAGVSQSPSNKVTEKGKDVELRCDPISGHTALYWYRQSLGQGLEFLIYFQGNSAPDKSGLPSDRFSAERTGGSVSTLTIQRTQQEDSAVYLCASSLTGGGTDTQYFGPGTRLTVL.

The rearrangement joins TRBV7-9 to TRBJ2-7, with a weak D call TRBD2 (6 bases). Trimming left V 5 bases short and J 0 bases short, with 14 bases between. This CDR3 comprises 15 residues. Per germline, CDR1 SEHNR and CDR2 FQNEAQ (reference sequence). CDR3 nucleotides: TGTGCCAGCAGCCCACCCGGGACTTTCTCCTACGAGCAGTACTTC. It codes for CASSPPGTFSYEQYF.

This clonotype has a count of ten or more. The chain couples TRBV25-1 to TRBJ2-1, with D hard to call. This CDR3 has 15 residues. Germline V gene sequence: CDR1 MGHDK, CDR2 SYGVNS. V was cut by 0 bases and J by 9 bases, with 15 bases left in between. The CDR3: CASSEYALTVAEQFF. CDR3 nucleotide sequence: TGTGCCAGCAGTGAATATGCCCTAACGGTCGCTGAGCAGTTCTTC.